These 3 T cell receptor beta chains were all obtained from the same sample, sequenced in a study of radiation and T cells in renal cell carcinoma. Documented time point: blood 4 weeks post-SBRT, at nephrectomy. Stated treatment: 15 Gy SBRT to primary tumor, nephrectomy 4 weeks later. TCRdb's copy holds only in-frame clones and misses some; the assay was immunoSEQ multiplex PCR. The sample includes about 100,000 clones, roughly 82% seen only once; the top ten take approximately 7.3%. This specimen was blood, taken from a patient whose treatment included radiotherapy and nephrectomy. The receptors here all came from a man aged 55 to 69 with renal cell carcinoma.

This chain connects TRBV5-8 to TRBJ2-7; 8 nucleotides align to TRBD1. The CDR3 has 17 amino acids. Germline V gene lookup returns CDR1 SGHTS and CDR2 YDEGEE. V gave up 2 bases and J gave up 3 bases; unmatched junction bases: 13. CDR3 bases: TGTGCCAGCAGCTTCCGACAGGGGCGAAACATATTCTACGAGCAGTACTTC. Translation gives CASSFRQGRNIFYEQYF. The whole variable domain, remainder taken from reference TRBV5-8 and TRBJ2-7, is EAGVTQSPTHLIKTRGQQATLRCSPISGHTSVYWYQQALGLGLQFLLWYDEGEERNRGNFPPRFSGRQFPNYSSELNVNALELEDSALYLCASSFRQGRNIFYEQYFGPGTRLTVT.

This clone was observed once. This CDR3 reads CTSSQEAGGSYEQYF. CDR3 DNA: TGCACCAGCAGCCAAGAAGCGGGAGGTTCCTACGAGCAGTACTTC. The chain links TRBV1 to TRBJ2-7; TRBD2 was called by the table and not checked on the DNA. TRBV1 is recorded as a pseudogene. The CDR3 is 15 amino acids.

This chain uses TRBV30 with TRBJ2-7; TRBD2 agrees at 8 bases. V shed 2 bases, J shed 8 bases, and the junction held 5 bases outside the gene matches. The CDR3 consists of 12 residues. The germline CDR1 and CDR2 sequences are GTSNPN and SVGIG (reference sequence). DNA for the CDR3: TGTGCCTGGAGTAGACAGCGGGAGAAGCAGTACTTC. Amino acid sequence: CAWSRQREKQYF. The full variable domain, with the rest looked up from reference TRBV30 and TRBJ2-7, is SQTIHQWPATLVQPVGSPLSLECTVEGTSNPNLYWYRQAAGRGLQLLFYSVGIGQISSEVPQNLSASRPQDRQFILSSKKLLLSDSGFYLCAWSRQREKQYFGPGTRLTVT.